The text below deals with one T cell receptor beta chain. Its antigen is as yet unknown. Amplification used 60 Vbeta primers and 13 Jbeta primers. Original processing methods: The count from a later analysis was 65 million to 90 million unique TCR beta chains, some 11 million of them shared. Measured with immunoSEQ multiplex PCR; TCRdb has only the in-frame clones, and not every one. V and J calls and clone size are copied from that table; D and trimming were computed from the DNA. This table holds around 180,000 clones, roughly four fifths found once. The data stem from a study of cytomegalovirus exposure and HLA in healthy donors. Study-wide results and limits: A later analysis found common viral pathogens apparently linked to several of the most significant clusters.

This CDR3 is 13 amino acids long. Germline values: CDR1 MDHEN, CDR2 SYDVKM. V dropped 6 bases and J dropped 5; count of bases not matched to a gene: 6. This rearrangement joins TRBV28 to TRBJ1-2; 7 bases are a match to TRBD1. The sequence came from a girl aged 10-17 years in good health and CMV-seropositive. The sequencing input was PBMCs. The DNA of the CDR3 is TGTGCCAGCAGGCCGGGACAGCTTTATGGCTACACCTTC. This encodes CASRPGQLYGYTF.